This record looks at one TCR beta chain sequence and its context. Unique molecular identifiers were incorporated into the prepared TCRbeta library. From the PCR reads, TCRdb called clonotypes with MiXCR, one entry per CDR3 protein. The sample lists about 500,000 distinct CDR3 sequences; approximately 29% were seen once. This entry comes from a study of T-cell reconstitution after alpha-beta-depleted transplantation in children. The clonotype comes from a human donor who donated a stem cell graft to a child with aplastic anemia. The input for sequencing was PBMCs from the stem cell graft donor, taken from the stem cell graft.

Written as DNA, the CDR3 is TGTGCCAGCAGTTCCCTTACCTCCACTCTGAAACAAGAGACCCAGTACTTC. This sequence encodes CASSSLTSTLKQETQYF. This chain links TRBV27 with TRBJ2-5; D call uncertain. V shed 4 bases and J shed 2 bases, with 20 bases lying between them. Looked up from germline, CDR1 is MNHEY and CDR2 is SMNVEV (reference sequence). The CDR3 sequence is 17 residues long.